This TCR beta chain was profiled in a study of CD8+ T cells in alopecia areata. For the study at large: Tofacitinib administration persisted for 6 to 18 months, succeeded by 6 months off drug.

This clone was seen a handful of times. The antigen remains unidentified. The treatment here: oral pan-JAK inhibitor, 5-10 mg twice daily. Investigators isolated RNA and reverse transcribed it into cDNA to act as the sequencing template. Profiled with immunoSEQ multiplex PCR; TCRdb holds only in-frame clones, not every one. There are some 190,000 clones in the sample; about three fifths occur only once, and approximately 1.3% lies in the top ten. Germline V gene data show CDR1 as SGHTA and CDR2 as FQGTGA. The CDR3 length is 13 residues. Trimming took 2 bases from V and 3 from J, leaving 8 bases between them. Findings and caveats of the study: There were also resident alphabeta T cells of normal skin sequenced in scalp samples. Uncertain still, given a single nonresponder, is whether baseline CD8+ expansion links to response. While tofacitinib was given, many expanded lesional clones persisted in scalp and blood.

Source: CD4+ T cells sorted from blood, taken around week 49, from a patient treated with tofacitinib. This clonotype was obtained from a human donor with alopecia areata. The rearrangement links TRBV7-3 to TRBJ2-7; the D gene is possibly TRBD1 (5 bases). In DNA form, the CDR3 reads TGTGCCAGCAGCTTACAGCAGGGCTACGAGCAGTACTTC. It translates to CASSLQQGYEQYF.